Each of the 21 T cell receptor beta chains below was sequenced from the same sample in a study of T cell responses to AZD1222 COVID-19 vaccine. Assay used: immunoSEQ multiplex PCR; TCRdb lists only in-frame clones, some missing. The table shows 150,000 or so clones, with 80% to 90% occurring only once. This material consisted of peripheral blood, taken on day 0 of AZD1222 vaccination. The origin of the receptors is an adult in good health.

V and J are TRBV11-2 and TRBJ2-1; 10 positions match TRBD2. The V and J ends lost 1 base and 8 bases, in that order; junction bases with no gene match: 11. The germline V gene has CDR1 SGHAT and CDR2 FQNNGV. The CDR3 covers 17 residues. In DNA, the CDR3 is TGTGCCAGCAGCTTAGTCCTCCCAGCGGGAGGGCGGGATGAGCAGTTCTTC. Residues: CASSLVLPAGGRDEQFF.

For the CDR3, the DNA is TGTGCCAGCAGCATCCTAACGGGGGCTGGGTCACCCCTCCACTTT. Its protein product is CASSILTGAGSPLHF. The V call is TRBV11-2, the J call TRBJ1-6; possibly TRBD1 for D (6 bases). V dropped 5 bases and J dropped 10 bases, with 18 bases sitting between them. The CDR3 covers 15 residues. CDR1 and CDR2 from the germline V gene are SGHAT and FQNNGV.

The rearrangement links TRBV18 to TRBJ2-4; 7 nucleotides align to TRBD1. The CDR3 contains 14 residues. Germline CDR1 and CDR2: KGHSH and LQKENI. With 3 bases clipped from V and 8 bases from J, the junction kept 7 bases outside the gene matches. The CDR3 loop reads CASSPQGGMDIQYF. As DNA, the CDR3 is TGTGCCAGCTCACCTCAAGGGGGCATGGACATTCAGTACTTC.

The chain combines TRBV6-5 with TRBJ1-6; D uncertain. This CDR3 has 14 amino acids. Trimming left V 7 bases short and J 5 bases short, with 12 bases between. Germline V gene sequence: CDR1 MNHEY, CDR2 SVGAGI. CDR3 nucleotides: TGTGCCAGCACCAACCTAGGCCATAATTCACCCCTCCACTTT. Its protein product is CASTNLGHNSPLHF.

J is TRBJ1-5 and V is TRBV7-9, with D possibly matching TRBD1 (6 bases). Between the trimmed V and J ends, which lost 4 bases and 2 bases, there was a span of 9 bases. This CDR3 is built from 14 residues. The germline V gene has CDR1 SEHNR and CDR2 FQNEAQ (reference sequence). Written as DNA, the CDR3 is TGTGCCAGCAGCTACTCAGGGGGCAATCAGCCCCAGCATTTT. Its protein is CASSYSGGNQPQHF.

This clone was recorded at least ten times. The CDR3 DNA reads as TGTGCCAGCAGCGGCGGGACAGGGTGGTCGGAGACCCAGTACTTC. Protein product: CASSGGTGWSETQYF. This sequence joins TRBV5-5 and TRBJ2-5; 9 positions agree with TRBD1. From germline, CDR1 is SGHKS and CDR2 YYEKEE (reference sequence). The CDR3 is 15 amino acids. V dropped 4 bases and J dropped 5; count of bases not matched to a gene: 9. The variable domain in full, completed from reference TRBV5-5 and TRBJ2-5, reads DAGVTQSPTHLIKTRGQQVTLRCSPISGHKSVSWYQQVLGQGPQFIFQYYEKEERGRGNFPDRFSARQFPNYSSELNVNALLLGDSALYLCASSGGTGWSETQYFGPGTRLLVL.

The chain employs TRBV2 and TRBJ1-2; 7 bases match TRBD1. CDR3 length equals 14 residues. Germline CDR1 is SNHLY and CDR2 is FYNNEI. V dropped 3 bases and J dropped 3; count of bases not matched to a gene: 4. The CDR3 DNA is TGTGCCAGCAGTGAGAGAACAGGGGACTATGGCTACACCTTC. Residues: CASSERTGDYGYTF.

Regarding this clone: In the same sample, other DNA sequences code for this CDR3. The CDR3 loop is CASSVGDTQYF. DNA for the CDR3: TGTGCCAGCAGCGTCGGAGATACGCAGTATTTT. The chain uses TRBV9 and TRBJ2-3; no reliable D call. The CDR3 is made up of 11 amino acids. Per the germline V gene, CDR1 is SGDLS and CDR2 is YYNGEE. With 2 bases removed from V and 5 bases from J, the gap between germline ends came to 3 bases.

The V call is TRBV6-2 or TRBV6-3, the J call TRBJ1-3; D uncertain. The length of the CDR3 is 14 residues. V lost 2 bases and J 4 bases, leaving 9 bases between the germline ends. Germline V gene sequence: CDR1 MNHEY, CDR2 SVGEGT. The CDR3 coding sequence is TGTGCCAGCAGTTACGCCCTAGGAGGAAACACCATATATTTT. Protein sequence: CASSYALGGNTIYF.

The CDR3 DNA reads as TGTGCCAGCAGTTTTTCCGGGACTAATCCCTACGAGCAGTACTTC. Residues: CASSFSGTNPYEQYF. The rearrangement joins TRBV28 to TRBJ2-7, with 7 bases lining up with TRBD2. V lost 3 bases and J lost 2; bases outside the gene matches: 7. Germline V gene lookup returns CDR1 MDHEN and CDR2 SYDVKM. There are 15 residues in the CDR3. Supplemented by reference TRBV28 and TRBJ2-7, the full variable domain reads DVKVTQSSRYLVKRTGEKVFLECVQDMDHENMFWYRQDPGLGLRLIYFSYDVKMKEKGDIPEGYSVSREKKERFSLILESASTNQTSMYLCASSFSGTNPYEQYFGPGTRLTVT.

V usage is TRBV10-3 and J usage is TRBJ2-7; 14 bases fit TRBD2. This CDR3 has 17 residues. The germline CDR1 and CDR2 sequences are ENHRY and SYGVKD. After removal of 2 bases from V and 5 bases from J, the junction contained 8 bases not matched to a gene. The CDR3 DNA reads as TGTGCCATCAGTGAGCCCACGACTAGCGGGAGGGTAAACGAGCAGTACTTC. Translating it yields CAISEPTTSGRVNEQYF.

CDR3 bases: TGCAGCGTTGTAGGGACAGAGGGCTCTGGAAACACCATATATTTT. Its protein is CSVVGTEGSGNTIYF. The genes are TRBV29-1 and TRBJ1-3; 7 bases are a match to TRBD1. CDR1 and CDR2 from the germline V gene are SQVTM and ANQGSEA. This CDR3 spans 15 amino acids. J gave up 0 bases and V 4 bases, and 6 bases lay outside the gene matches.

V is TRBV19 and J is TRBJ1-1; D ambiguous. Per the germline V gene, CDR1 is LNHDA and CDR2 is SQIVND (reference sequence). This CDR3 spans 16 amino acids. Trimming removed 0 bases at V and 1 base at J, with 12 bases between. The CDR3 here is CASSIDEEAQNTEAFF. Written as DNA, the CDR3 is TGTGCCAGTAGTATAGATGAAGAGGCACAGAACACTGAAGCTTTCTTT.

The chain uses TRBV28 and TRBJ2-7, with TRBD1 matching over 10 bases. The CDR3 spans 14 residues. Germline trimming cut 5 bases from V and 5 bases from J; bases unmatched to any gene: 6. Germline V gene sequence: CDR1 MDHEN, CDR2 SYDVKM. CDR3 residues: CASSPPGTGDEQYF. CDR3 in DNA: TGTGCCAGCAGTCCCCCCGGGACAGGGGACGAGCAGTACTTC.

This clone was seen a few times. The rearrangement uses TRBV10-3 and TRBJ2-2, with D possibly being TRBD1 (5 bases). The V gene's germline CDR1 is ENHRY and CDR2 SYGVKD. The CDR3 length is 13 residues. V gave up 4 bases and J gave up 6 bases, with 9 bases separating them. This CDR3 reads CAISGTFAGELFF. The CDR3 region has the DNA TGTGCCATCAGTGGGACATTTGCCGGGGAGCTGTTTTTT.

The chain couples TRBV10-3 to TRBJ2-7; 11 bases match TRBD2. V gave up 4 bases and J gave up 2 bases; unmatched junction bases: 4. CDR1 and CDR2 from the germline V gene are ENHRY and SYGVKD. This CDR3 has 15 residues. The CDR3 DNA reads as TGTGCCATCAGTGGGCTAGCGGGAGGCGCCTACGAGCAGTACTTC. This encodes CAISGLAGGAYEQYF.

V usage is TRBV19 and J usage is TRBJ1-1, with D perhaps TRBD1 (5 bases). CDR1 and CDR2 from the germline V gene are LNHDA and SQIVND (reference sequence). There are 15 residues in the CDR3. V lost 5 bases, J lost 10 bases, and 23 bases lay in between. The CDR3 sequence: CASSALRSGFRGAFF. CDR3 sequence (DNA): TGTGCCAGTAGTGCTCTCAGGTCGGGGTTTAGGGGAGCTTTCTTT.

CDR3 sequence reads: CASTPGTSNTEAFF. DNA of the CDR3: TGTGCCAGTACCCCGGGGACATCGAACACTGAAGCTTTCTTT. The rearrangement links TRBV19 to TRBJ1-1; D is possibly TRBD1 (6 bases). CDR1 LNHDA and CDR2 SQIVND come from the germline V gene (reference sequence). The V end was cut by 7 bases, the J end by 1 base, with 13 bases between. The CDR3 runs 14 residues.

The chain recombines TRBV6-5 with TRBJ1-1, with D possibly being TRBD1 (5 bases). Trimming cost V 6 bases and J 4 bases, with 12 bases left between them. Germline values: CDR1 MNHEY, CDR2 SVGAGI. The CDR3 length is 13 residues. CDR3 region: CASRQVGGTEAFF. CDR3 DNA sequence: TGTGCCAGCAGACAGGTAGGAGGCACTGAAGCTTTCTTT.

V and J are TRBV2 and TRBJ2-1; D remains unclear. This CDR3 region has 11 residues. V was clipped by 5 bases and J by 4 bases, with 3 bases between them. From germline, CDR1 is SNHLY and CDR2 FYNNEI. CDR3 region: CASSSYNEQFF. The CDR3 region has the DNA TGTGCCAGCAGTTCATACAATGAGCAGTTCTTC.

The V and J genes are TRBV2 and TRBJ2-1; 7 nucleotides match TRBD1. The ends lost 2 bases at V and 5 bases at J; junction bases unmatched: 9. The germline CDR1 and CDR2 sequences are SNHLY and FYNNEI. The CDR3 sequence is 16 residues long. In nucleotides, the CDR3 is TGTGCCAGCAGTGAACCCGGGACAGAAACACACAATGAGCAGTTCTTC. The encoded protein is CASSEPGTETHNEQFF.